These 20 T cell receptor beta chains were all obtained from the same sample, sequenced in a study of blood T cell repertoires in COVID-19. Produced via immunoSEQ multiplex PCR; TCRdb's table is partial and in-frame only. The sample includes around 160,000 clones, 87% seen only once; the top ten take roughly 6.6%. Sequencing was carried out using peripheral blood. These receptor sequences come from a man at least 80 years old with acute or convalescent COVID-19.

The J gene is TRBJ2-2, the V gene TRBV5-4, with 8 positions matching TRBD1. Germline V gene sequence: CDR1 SGHNT, CDR2 YYREEE (reference sequence). The V gene end was trimmed by 0 bases and the J gene end by 0 bases; junction bases not matched to a gene: 1. The CDR3 contains 16 residues. The CDR3 DNA is TGTGCCAGCAGCTTGGGACAGGGGTCGAACACCGGGGAGCTGTTTTTT. This sequence encodes CASSLGQGSNTGELFF.

In DNA, the CDR3 is TGTGCCAGCTCACCAGCTACTAGTTTCGAGGCTGAGCAGTTCTTC. Amino acids: CASSPATSFEAEQFF. This chain connects TRBV18 to TRBJ2-1; a possible D gene is TRBD2 (5 bases). The CDR3 length is 15 residues. V lost 2 bases and J lost 9, with 17 bases in between. The V gene's germline CDR1 is KGHSH and CDR2 LQKENI.

The CDR3 bases are TGTGCCAGTAGTTCCATAGGGAGGACTAGCGGCAATGAGCAGTTCTTC. Translation: CASSSIGRTSGNEQFF. The J gene is TRBJ2-1, the V gene TRBV19; TRBD2 matches 10 bases. The CDR3 has 16 residues. The germline gives CDR1 LNHDA, CDR2 SQIVND (reference sequence). J gave up 6 bases and V 5 bases, and 10 bases lay outside the gene matches.

V gene TRBV6-1 combines with J gene TRBJ1-6, with a tentative D call TRBD1 (5 bases). The ends were cut back, 4 bases at V and 1 base at J, with 17 bases in the middle. The germline gives CDR1 MNHNS, CDR2 SASEGT. The CDR3 covers 18 residues. CDR3 nucleotides: TGTGCCAGCAGTGCCGGATCTTTCGACAGATCCTATAATTCACCCCTCCACTTT. This encodes CASSAGSFDRSYNSPLHF.

This chain connects TRBV6-1 to TRBJ2-3; 7 nucleotides agree with TRBD1. The V and J ends lost 3 bases and 5 bases, in that order; junction bases with no gene match: 8. Germline V CDR1 and CDR2: MNHNS, SASEGT. CDR3 length: 15 residues. The CDR3 DNA reads TGTGCCAGCAGTGAGCTAACAGGACAGGAAGATACGCAGTATTTT. Protein sequence: CASSELTGQEDTQYF.

The genes are TRBV3-1 (or the pseudogene TRBV3-2) and TRBJ2-4; 8 nucleotides agree with TRBD1. CDR3 length: 15 residues. The V and J ends lost 4 bases and 1 base, in that order; junction bases with no gene match: 3. Germline V gives CDR1 LGHDT, CDR2 YNNKEL (reference sequence). DNA for the CDR3: TGTGCCAGCAGCCTGACAGGGGTCGCCAAAAACATTCAGTACTTC. Protein sequence: CASSLTGVAKNIQYF.

The chain joins TRBV6-1 to TRBJ1-6, with D perhaps TRBD1 (5 bases). V was trimmed by 3 bases and J by 11 bases, leaving 11 bases between them. From germline, CDR1 is MNHNS and CDR2 SASEGT. This CDR3 spans 13 amino acids. This CDR3 reads CASSDLGGAPLHF. The CDR3 DNA reads TGTGCCAGCAGTGATTTGGGGGGAGCACCCCTCCACTTT.

The genes are TRBV5-1 and TRBJ2-7, with a possible D match to TRBD2 (5 bases). Between the trimmed V and J ends, which lost 0 bases and 7 bases, there was a span of 11 bases. Germline CDR1 is SGHRS and CDR2 is YFSETQ. CDR3 length equals 13 residues. The CDR3 nucleotides read TGCGCCAGCAGCTTGGCCCGTGGGAGAGAGCAGTACTTC. Protein: CASSLARGREQYF.

This chain uses TRBV9 with TRBJ2-7, with D tentatively TRBD2 (5 bases). Trimming cost V 0 bases and J 0 bases, with 10 bases left between them. CDR1 is SGDLS and CDR2 is YYNGEE in the germline V gene. CDR3 size: 15 residues. CDR3 protein: CASSVEAALSYEQYF. The CDR3 nucleotides read TGTGCCAGCAGCGTAGAAGCGGCCCTCTCCTACGAGCAGTACTTC.

The J gene is TRBJ2-5, the V gene TRBV7-9; 8 nucleotides line up with TRBD1. From germline, CDR1 is SEHNR and CDR2 FQNEAQ (reference sequence). V shed 5 bases and J 5 bases; nucleotides not matched to a gene: 10. The CDR3 totals 15 residues. CDR3 in amino acids: CASSTRQGIVETQYF. The DNA of the CDR3 is TGTGCCAGCAGCACTAGACAGGGGATTGTGGAGACCCAGTACTTC.

The genes are TRBV6-5 and TRBJ2-1; perhaps TRBD1 as D (5 bases). Trimming stripped 5 bases from V and 9 bases from J, with 17 bases between. The CDR3 spans 14 residues. Per the germline V gene, CDR1 is MNHEY and CDR2 is SVGAGI. DNA of the CDR3: TGTGCCAGCAGTAGACGGCAGGGCGTAGGTGAGCAGTTCTTC. Its protein product is CASSRRQGVGEQFF.

V is TRBV2 and J is TRBJ2-3, with 10 bases that match TRBD1. Unmatched junction bases numbered 8, after V lost 6 bases and J lost 8 bases. Germline V gene lookup returns CDR1 SNHLY and CDR2 FYNNEI. The CDR3 has 14 residues. CDR3 nucleotides: TGTGCCAGCAGGGACTCCGGGACAGGGGTTACGCAGTATTTT. Protein sequence: CASRDSGTGVTQYF.

The chain recombines TRBV6-5 with TRBJ2-7; 10 bases are shared with TRBD2. The V gene end was trimmed by 5 bases and the J gene end by 3 bases; junction bases not matched to a gene: 7. The CDR3 contains 15 residues. CDR1 and CDR2 (germline): MNHEY, SVGAGI. CDR3 in amino acids: CASSPGLAELYEQYF. CDR3 DNA sequence: TGTGCCAGCAGTCCAGGACTAGCGGAGCTCTACGAGCAGTACTTC.

The rearrangement joins TRBV11-2 to TRBJ2-5; TRBD2 agrees at 9 bases. The CDR3 is 17 amino acids. Germline CDR1 reads SGHAT; CDR2 reads FQNNGV. The V gene end was trimmed by 5 bases and the J gene end by 5 bases; junction bases not matched to a gene: 15. The CDR3 here is CASSPHFQREAEETQYF. The CDR3 DNA sequence: TGTGCCAGCAGCCCACACTTCCAGCGGGAGGCGGAGGAGACCCAGTACTTC.

The chain couples TRBV4-2 to TRBJ2-2; a weak D match, TRBD1 (6 bases). The CDR3 runs to 15 residues. V was shortened by 1 base and J by 1 base, with 7 bases between the two germline ends. CDR1 and CDR2 (germline): LGHNA, YNFKEQ. CDR3 residues: CASSQADRNTGELFF. The CDR3 DNA reads as TGTGCCAGCAGCCAAGCGGACAGGAACACCGGGGAGCTGTTTTTT.

The chain has TRBV7-8 and TRBJ1-4; 7 nucleotides line up with TRBD1. CDR1 and CDR2 from the germline V gene are SGHVS and FQNEAQ. The V and J ends lost 1 base and 0 bases, in that order; junction bases with no gene match: 8. The CDR3 runs 18 residues. The chain's CDR3 is CASSLGFSTGTTNEKLFF. DNA of the CDR3: TGTGCCAGCAGCTTAGGCTTTTCGACAGGGACAACTAATGAAAAACTGTTTTTT.

The V and J genes are TRBV5-4 and TRBJ2-7, with 9 positions matching TRBD2. The CDR3 is 15 residues long. The V and J ends lost 5 bases and 6 bases, in that order; junction bases with no gene match: 12. CDR1 and CDR2 (germline): SGHNT, YYREEE (reference sequence). The DNA for the CDR3 is TGTGCCAGCAGTGCCGGGACTAGCAAGCCAACCGAGCAGTACTTC. Protein product: CASSAGTSKPTEQYF.

This rearrangement joins TRBV5-1 to TRBJ1-1; TRBD1 matches 10 bases. The CDR3 totals 16 residues. Germline CDR1 and CDR2: SGHRS and YFSETQ. With 4 bases clipped from V and 4 bases from J, the junction kept 10 bases outside the gene matches. This CDR3 is CASSVAGQGIGTEAFF. The CDR3 bases are TGCGCCAGCAGCGTTGCGGGACAGGGGATTGGCACTGAAGCTTTCTTT.

The gene calls are TRBV3-1 (or the pseudogene TRBV3-2) and TRBJ1-2; D is unresolved. CDR1 is LGHDT, CDR2 YNNKEL, per germline (reference sequence). Between the trimmed V and J ends, which lost 0 bases and 2 bases, there was a span of 7 bases. The CDR3 length is 14 residues. The CDR3 loop reads CASSQESGNYGYTF. CDR3 in DNA: TGTGCCAGCAGCCAAGAGTCCGGGAACTATGGCTACACCTTC.

V and J are TRBV5-4 and TRBJ2-5; 8 nucleotides agree with TRBD2. With 5 bases clipped from V and 5 bases from J, the junction kept 17 bases outside the gene matches. The CDR3 covers 17 residues. Germline CDR1 is SGHNT and CDR2 is YYREEE (reference sequence). The CDR3 sequence is CASRPGGAGATQETQYF. The CDR3 DNA reads TGTGCCAGCAGACCCGGGGGGGCAGGGGCGACCCAGGAGACCCAGTACTTC.